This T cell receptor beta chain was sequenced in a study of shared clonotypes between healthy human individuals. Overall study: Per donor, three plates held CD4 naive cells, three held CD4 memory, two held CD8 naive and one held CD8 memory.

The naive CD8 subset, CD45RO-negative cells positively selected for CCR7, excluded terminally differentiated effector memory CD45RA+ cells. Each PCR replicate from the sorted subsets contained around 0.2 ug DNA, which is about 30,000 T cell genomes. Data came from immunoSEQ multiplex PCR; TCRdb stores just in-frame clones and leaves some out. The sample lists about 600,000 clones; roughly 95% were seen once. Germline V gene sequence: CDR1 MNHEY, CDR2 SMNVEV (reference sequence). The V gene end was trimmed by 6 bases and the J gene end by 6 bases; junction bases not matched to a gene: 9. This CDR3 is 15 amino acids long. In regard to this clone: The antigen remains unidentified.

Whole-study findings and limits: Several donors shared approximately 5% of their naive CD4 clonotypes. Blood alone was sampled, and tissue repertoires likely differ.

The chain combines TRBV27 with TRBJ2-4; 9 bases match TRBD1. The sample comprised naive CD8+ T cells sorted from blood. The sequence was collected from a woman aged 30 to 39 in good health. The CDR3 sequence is CASSVGTGSGNIQYF. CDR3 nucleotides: TGTGCCAGCAGCGTCGGGACAGGGAGCGGAAACATTCAGTACTTC.